A single sample is the source of the 32 T cell receptor beta chains below, sequenced in a study of technical replicates of blood from a few donors. Measured with immunoSEQ multiplex PCR; TCRdb has only the in-frame clones, and not every one. The sample carries some 57,000 clones, roughly 97% recorded once. The specimen was T cells isolated from PBMCs. These receptors were obtained from a human donor in good health.

The V call is TRBV19, the J call TRBJ2-1, with 10 bases fitting TRBD2. CDR1 and CDR2 (germline): LNHDA, SQIVND (reference sequence). Losses at the gene ends were 5 bases for V and 3 bases for J; bases not matched to a gene: 1. The CDR3 is made up of 14 amino acids. The CDR3 here is CASSGLADYNEQFF. CDR3 DNA sequence: TGTGCCAGTAGTGGACTAGCGGACTACAATGAGCAGTTCTTC.

This CDR3 is CASSEYGKTGNNEQFF. The DNA for the CDR3 is TGTGCCAGCAGTGAATATGGTAAGACAGGGAATAATGAGCAGTTCTTC. The rearrangement joins TRBV25-1 to TRBJ2-1, with 7 nucleotides matching TRBD1. The CDR3 has 16 amino acids. The germline V gene has CDR1 MGHDK and CDR2 SYGVNS. Trimming cost V 0 bases and J 7 bases; bases outside gene matches: 9.

The chain has TRBV2 and TRBJ2-7; the D is unclear. The CDR3 covers 11 residues. Germline assignment: CDR1 SNHLY and CDR2 FYNNEI. Trimming stripped 6 bases from V and 0 bases from J, with 3 bases between. CDR3 residues: CASRASYEQYF. The CDR3 region has the DNA TGTGCCAGCAGAGCCTCCTACGAGCAGTACTTC.

J is TRBJ2-4 and V is TRBV7-9, with 7 bases that match TRBD1. The junction had 7 bases not matched to a gene; V was cut back by 6 bases and J by 5 bases. CDR3 length equals 14 residues. The V gene's germline CDR1 is SEHNR and CDR2 FQNEAQ (reference sequence). The chain's CDR3 is CASRPPGQQNIQYF. CDR3 bases: TGTGCCAGCAGACCCCCGGGACAGCAAAACATTCAGTACTTC.

V usage is TRBV15 and J usage is TRBJ2-5, with 9 bases aligning to TRBD1. Germline values: CDR1 LNHNV, CDR2 YYDKDF (reference sequence). Trimming removed 7 bases from V and 5 bases from J; junction bases left unmatched: 8. CDR3 length equals 14 residues. The CDR3 loop reads CATTRDREGETQYF. The CDR3 DNA sequence: TGTGCCACCACCCGGGACAGGGAGGGGGAGACCCAGTACTTC.

This chain connects TRBV6-5 to TRBJ2-1; 7 positions match TRBD1. The CDR3 covers 13 residues. The germline V gene encodes CDR1 MNHEY and CDR2 SVGAGI. The trim removed 8 bases at V and 4 bases at J, leaving 5 bases unmatched. The CDR3 loop is CASGSGGYNEQFF. The CDR3 DNA follows: TGTGCCAGCGGATCAGGGGGATACAATGAGCAGTTCTTC.

This chain connects TRBV10-2 to TRBJ2-7; a weak D match, TRBD2 (6 bases). The CDR3 runs to 13 residues. V lost 10 bases and J 6 bases, leaving 19 bases between the germline ends. Germline-derived CDR1 and CDR2 are WSHSY and SAAADI. The CDR3 bases are TGCGCCACCTCATCGGGGGACTCTCGCGAGCAGTACTTC. Translation gives CATSSGDSREQYF.

The chain joins TRBV9 to TRBJ1-2; D may be TRBD1 (5 bases). Deletions cut 0 bases from V and 7 bases from J, with 7 bases between. Germline lookup yields CDR1 SGDLS and CDR2 YYNGEE. The CDR3 covers 12 residues. CDR3 bases: TGTGCCAGCAGCGTAGTTCAGGGTGGCTACACCTTC. Protein sequence: CASSVVQGGYTF.

A single count supports this clone. The rearrangement uses TRBV7-9 and TRBJ1-1, with D unclear. CDR3 size: 12 residues. The germline V gene has CDR1 SEHNR and CDR2 FQNEAQ (reference sequence). Trimming shortened V by 3 bases and J by 4 bases, and 6 bases separated the two germline ends. CDR3: CASSFSGTEAFF. The CDR3 DNA is TGTGCCAGCAGCTTTTCAGGCACTGAAGCTTTCTTT. The whole variable domain, remainder taken from reference TRBV7-9 and TRBJ1-1, is DTGVSQNPRHKITKRGQNVTFRCDPISEHNRLYWYRQTLGQGPEFLTYFQNEAQLEKSRLLSDRFSAERPKGSFSTLEIQRTEQGDSAMYLCASSFSGTEAFFGQGTRLTVV.

This clone has just one count. V and J are TRBV7-6 and TRBJ1-4; 9 bases agree with TRBD1. The V and J ends lost 3 bases and 0 bases, in that order; junction bases with no gene match: 5. Germline CDR1 is SGHVS and CDR2 is FNYEAQ. The CDR3 totals 17 residues. The CDR3 is CASSFRTGVPTNEKLFF. CDR3 in DNA: TGTGCCAGCAGCTTTCGGACAGGGGTCCCAACTAATGAAAAACTGTTTTTT. Full variable domain (missing parts from reference TRBV7-6 and TRBJ1-4): GAGVSQSPRYKVTKRGQDVALRCDPISGHVSLYWYRQALGQGPEFLTYFNYEAQQDKSGLPNDRFSAERPEGSISTLTIQRTEQRDSAMYRCASSFRTGVPTNEKLFFGSGTQLSVL.

The chain carries TRBV4-1 and TRBJ1-5; weak D call: TRBD1 (5 bases). The CDR3 is made up of 14 amino acids. Germline loops: CDR1 MGHRA, CDR2 YSYEKL. V gave up 2 bases and J gave up 7 bases, with 12 bases separating them. The CDR3 sequence is CASSQSSGGQPQHF. For the CDR3, the DNA is TGCGCCAGCAGCCAATCGAGTGGGGGGCAGCCCCAGCATTTT.

The chain couples TRBV6-1 to TRBJ2-1; 12 bases are a match to TRBD2. V was pared by 2 bases and J by 7 bases, with 6 bases of the junction left unmatched. The CDR3 is 16 residues long. Germline CDR1 MNHNS, CDR2 SASEGT. For the CDR3, the DNA is TGTGCCAGCAGTGAACATATACTAGCGGGGGGAAATGAGCAGTTCTTC. Its translation is CASSEHILAGGNEQFF.

This rearrangement joins TRBV6-5 to TRBJ1-1; the D is unclear. Germline V gene data show CDR1 as MNHEY and CDR2 as SVGAGI. CDR3 size: 14 residues. Deletions cut 8 bases from V and 0 bases from J, with 13 bases between. For the CDR3, the DNA is TGTGCCAGCCTTTCTAAGCAGGTGAACACTGAAGCTTTCTTT. It is translated as CASLSKQVNTEAFF.

The V gene is TRBV27, the J gene TRBJ1-5; D is unclear. V was cut by 5 bases and J by 0 bases, with 26 bases left in between. The CDR3 is 20 amino acids. The V gene's germline CDR1 is MNHEY and CDR2 SMNVEV (reference sequence). Here the CDR3 DNA reads TGTGCCAGCAGTCCCCGCGTGTTTATACCGAATAAATATAGCAATCAGCCCCAGCATTTT. The encoded protein is CASSPRVFIPNKYSNQPQHF.

The chain couples TRBV6-1 to TRBJ2-7; 9 bases fit TRBD2. The CDR3 totals 13 residues. V lost 8 bases, J lost 3 bases, and 5 bases stayed unmatched. Per germline, CDR1 MNHNS and CDR2 SASEGT. The CDR3 sequence is CASGSSGVYEQYF. The CDR3 DNA is TGTGCCAGCGGCTCTAGCGGGGTCTACGAGCAGTACTTC.

V is TRBV7-9 and J is TRBJ2-7; TRBD2 matches 7 bases. CDR3 size: 15 residues. The J segment lost 13 bases and the V segment lost 5 bases, leaving 20 bases of the junction unmatched. From germline, CDR1 is SEHNR and CDR2 FQNEAQ (reference sequence). CDR3 nucleotide sequence: TGTGCCAGCAGCCGCCGGGGCGCAGCGGGACGACCTCTTTACTTC. Translated: CASSRRGAAGRPLYF.

A word on this clone: The junction does not match germline at one end; this may be a read error. The chain links TRBV5-1 to TRBJ2-1; D perhaps matches TRBD2 (6 bases). The CDR3 totals 11 residues. The germline gives CDR1 SGHRS, CDR2 YFSETQ. CDR3 sequence reads: CASSRGTSQIF. DNA for the CDR3: TGCGCCAGCAGCCGTGGGACTTCGCAGATCTTC.

This chain uses TRBV10-1 with TRBJ2-2; TRBD2 agrees at 8 bases. The germline CDR1 and CDR2 sequences are WNHNN and SYGVQD (reference sequence). Losses at the gene ends were 7 bases for V and 3 bases for J; bases not matched to a gene: 13. This CDR3 is 17 amino acids long. CDR3 bases: TGCGCCAGCAAAAGACTAGCGTTGGAGGTCCACACCGGGGAGCTGTTTTTT. Encoded protein: CASKRLALEVHTGELFF.

The chain uses TRBV11-3 and TRBJ2-2, with 11 bases fitting TRBD1. The CDR3 is 14 amino acids. J was trimmed by 5 bases and V by 7 bases; bases with no gene match: 3. Germline assignment: CDR1 SGHNT and CDR2 YENEEA. The CDR3 spells CASTGQGATGELFF. The CDR3 DNA is TGTGCCAGCACCGGACAGGGGGCGACCGGGGAGCTGTTTTTT.

This clone was seen just once. This rearrangement joins TRBV11-2 to TRBJ2-7; D may be TRBD2 (7 bases). The CDR3 is 15 amino acids. Germline V gene lookup returns CDR1 SGHAT and CDR2 FQNNGV. The V end lost 6 bases, the J end lost 2 bases, and 17 bases lay between the germline ends. The CDR3, as DNA: TGTGCCAGCAGTCTCCTTGGCGGGGGCCCCTACGAGCAGTACTTC. Translated: CASSLLGGGPYEQYF.

J is TRBJ1-5 and V is TRBV2; 10 bases fit TRBD1. Germline V gene data show CDR1 as SNHLY and CDR2 as FYNNEI. The CDR3 loop spans 14 amino acids. Trimming cost V 3 bases and J 9 bases; bases outside gene matches: 5. Here the CDR3 reads CASSDRTGGVPQHF. The DNA for the CDR3 is TGTGCCAGCAGTGACCGGACAGGGGGGGTGCCCCAGCATTTT.

J is TRBJ2-7 and V is TRBV19, with 7 positions matching TRBD1. Germline V gene lookup returns CDR1 LNHDA and CDR2 SQIVND (reference sequence). CDR3 length: 13 amino acids. V was clipped by 5 bases and J by 2 bases; unmatched bases: 3. This CDR3 reads CASSQGQPYEQYF. The DNA of the CDR3 is TGTGCCAGTAGTCAGGGACAGCCCTACGAGCAGTACTTC.

This chain uses TRBV5-1 with TRBJ1-2; maybe TRBD1 (5 bases). Germline CDR1 and CDR2: SGHRS and YFSETQ. Trimming cost V 0 bases and J 7 bases, with 10 bases left between them. This CDR3 has 13 amino acids. The CDR3 DNA reads as TGCGCCAGCAGCTTGGAGCAGGGCCGTGGCTACACCTTC. Its translation: CASSLEQGRGYTF. The complete variable domain, with remaining parts taken from reference TRBV5-1 and TRBJ1-2, reads KAGVTQTPRYLIKTRGQQVTLSCSPISGHRSVSWYQQTPGQGLQFLFEYFSETQRNKGNFPGRFSGRQFSNSRSEMNVSTLELGDSALYLCASSLEQGRGYTFGSGTRLTVV.

The genes are TRBV6-5 and TRBJ1-1, with 8 bases aligning to TRBD1. V shed 9 bases, J shed 0 bases, and the junction held 3 bases outside the gene matches. The CDR3 sequence is 13 residues long. Per the germline V gene, CDR1 is MNHEY and CDR2 is SVGAGI. CDR3 sequence reads: CASRTGMNTEAFF. CDR3 in DNA: TGTGCCAGTAGGACAGGGATGAACACTGAAGCTTTCTTT.

The chain joins TRBV6-5 to TRBJ2-2; D is uncertain. Germline CDR1 MNHEY, CDR2 SVGAGI. The CDR3 covers 12 residues. Trimming pared 3 bases from V and 5 bases from J, leaving 4 bases between. DNA for the CDR3: TGTGCCAGCAGTTATTCGACCGGGGAGCTGTTTTTT. Translated, it gives CASSYSTGELFF.

The chain employs TRBV15 and TRBJ2-3; maybe TRBD1 (6 bases). With 0 bases removed from V and 11 bases from J, the gap between germline ends came to 6 bases. The CDR3 runs 11 residues. Germline V gene lookup returns CDR1 LNHNV and CDR2 YYDKDF (reference sequence). CDR3 loop: CATSRDRGQYF. CDR3 bases: TGTGCCACCAGCAGAGACAGGGGGCAGTATTTT.

V is TRBV4-2 and J is TRBJ1-3, with D perhaps TRBD1 (6 bases). Trimming removed 0 bases at V and 4 bases at J, with 13 bases between. Germline V gives CDR1 LGHNA, CDR2 YNFKEQ. The CDR3 extends over 16 amino acids. CDR3 region: CASSQDWKTGGNTIYF. CDR3 sequence (DNA): TGTGCCAGCAGCCAAGACTGGAAAACAGGGGGAAACACCATATATTTT.

The rearrangement links TRBV4-2 to TRBJ1-2, with D possibly TRBD1 on 6 matching bases. CDR1 and CDR2 (germline): LGHNA, YNFKEQ. This CDR3 contains 16 residues. Trimming cost V 3 bases and J 8 bases, with 22 bases left between them. The CDR3 region is CASSHPTDAGARGYTF. As DNA, the CDR3 is TGTGCCAGCAGCCACCCAACAGATGCGGGGGCTCGAGGCTACACCTTC.

The chain couples TRBV5-1 to TRBJ2-5; D is possibly TRBD1 (6 bases). V was cut by 2 bases and J by 3 bases, with 20 bases left in between. The germline V gene encodes CDR1 SGHRS and CDR2 YFSETQ. The CDR3 contains 17 residues. This chain's CDR3 is CASSLSPGGVLEETQYF. The CDR3 DNA sequence: TGCGCCAGCAGCTTATCCCCTGGGGGCGTGTTGGAAGAGACCCAGTACTTC.

The CDR3 sequence is CASSYRGSNQPQHF. CDR3 bases: TGTGCCAGCAGTTACAGGGGTAGCAATCAGCCCCAGCATTTT. V usage is TRBV6-6 and J usage is TRBJ1-5; the D gene is possibly TRBD1 (5 bases). CDR3 length equals 14 residues. The V gene lost 2 bases and the J gene lost 0 bases, with 5 bases spanning the gap. Per the germline V gene, CDR1 is MNHNY and CDR2 is SVGAGI (reference sequence).

This chain connects TRBV10-3 to TRBJ2-3, with 9 bases fitting TRBD1. Germline assignment: CDR1 ENHRY and CDR2 SYGVKD. Germline trimming cut 6 bases from V and 0 bases from J; bases unmatched to any gene: 4. This CDR3 is 15 amino acids long. CDR3 residues: CAIRPGTGSTDTQYF. The CDR3 nucleotides are TGTGCCATCAGACCCGGGACAGGGAGCACAGATACGCAGTATTTT.

This chain joins TRBV9 and TRBJ1-2; D not resolved. The CDR3 has 18 residues. V was shortened by 0 bases and J by 1 base, with 19 bases between the two germline ends. CDR1 and CDR2 (germline): SGDLS, YYNGEE. CDR3 sequence (DNA): TGTGCCAGCAGCGTAGCCCCTCGCGGAGGTTATCTTAACTATGGCTACACCTTC. Its translation is CASSVAPRGGYLNYGYTF. Variable domain in full (rest from reference TRBV9 and TRBJ1-2): DSGVTQTPKHLITATGQRVTLRCSPRSGDLSVYWYQQSLDQGLQFLIQYYNGEERAKGNILERFSAQQFPDLHSELNLSSLELGDSALYFCASSVAPRGGYLNYGYTFGSGTRLTVV.